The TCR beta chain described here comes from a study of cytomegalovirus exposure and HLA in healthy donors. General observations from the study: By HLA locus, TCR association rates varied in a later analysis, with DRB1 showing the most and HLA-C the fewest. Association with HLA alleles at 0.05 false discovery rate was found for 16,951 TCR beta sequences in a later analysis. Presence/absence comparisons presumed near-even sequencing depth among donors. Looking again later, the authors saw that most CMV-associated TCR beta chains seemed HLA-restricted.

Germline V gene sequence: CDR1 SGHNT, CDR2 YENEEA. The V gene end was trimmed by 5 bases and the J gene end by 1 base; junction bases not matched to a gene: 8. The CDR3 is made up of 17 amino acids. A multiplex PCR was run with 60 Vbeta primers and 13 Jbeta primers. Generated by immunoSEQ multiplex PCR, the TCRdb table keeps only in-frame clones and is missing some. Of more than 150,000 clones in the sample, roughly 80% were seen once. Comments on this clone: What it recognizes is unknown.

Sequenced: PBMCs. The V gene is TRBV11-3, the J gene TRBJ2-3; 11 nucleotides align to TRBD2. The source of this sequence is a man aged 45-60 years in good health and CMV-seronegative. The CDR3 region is CASSLGTSGPRTDTQYF. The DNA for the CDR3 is TGTGCCAGCAGCCTAGGGACTAGCGGTCCTCGCACAGATACGCAGTATTTT.